This section outlines one T cell receptor (beta chain) sequence together with its context. Its antigen is unidentified. This specimen comes from a study of identical twins. Study findings and constraints: Fewer insertions marked abundant cord blood beta clonotypes; young adult naive trended weakly, memory not at all.

A single record per CDR3 protein comes from TCRdb applying MiXCR to the 5' RACE reads. The sample holds roughly 690,000 distinct CDR3 sequences, approximately 6.1% seen once. Germline CDR1 and CDR2: SQVTM and ANQGSEA. V lost 4 bases and J 4 bases, leaving 7 bases between the germline ends. The CDR3 is 11 amino acids. J is TRBJ1-1 and V is TRBV29-1; no clear D gene. The receptor was isolated from a man aged 18 to 35 in good health. The sample was naive T cells sorted from blood. The CDR3, as DNA: TGCAGCGTTGTTATGGGCACTGAAGCTTTCTTT. It specifies CSVVMGTEAFF. Full variable domain (outside the CDR3, taken from reference TRBV29-1 and TRBJ1-1): SAVISQKPSRDICQRGTSLTIQCQVDSQVTMMFWYRQQPGQSLTLIATANQGSEATYESGFVIDKFPISRPNLTFSTLTVSNMSPEDSSIYLCSVVMGTEAFFGQGTRLTVV.